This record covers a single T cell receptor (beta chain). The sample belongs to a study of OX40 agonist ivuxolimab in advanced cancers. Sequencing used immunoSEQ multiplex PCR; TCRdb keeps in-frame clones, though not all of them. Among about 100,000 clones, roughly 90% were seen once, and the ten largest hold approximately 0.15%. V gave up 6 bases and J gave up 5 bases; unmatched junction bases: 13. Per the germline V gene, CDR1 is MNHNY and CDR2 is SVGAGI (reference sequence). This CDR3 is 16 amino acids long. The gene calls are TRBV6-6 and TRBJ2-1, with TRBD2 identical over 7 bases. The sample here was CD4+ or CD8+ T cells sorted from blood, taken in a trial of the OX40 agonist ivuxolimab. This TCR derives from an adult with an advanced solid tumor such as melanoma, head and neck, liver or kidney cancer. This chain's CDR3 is CASSPGTTLGDNEQFF. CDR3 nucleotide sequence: TGTGCCAGCAGCCCTGGGACTACCCTGGGCGACAATGAGCAGTTCTTC.